These T cell receptor beta chains were read from a single sample in a study of T-cell reconstitution after alpha-beta-depleted transplantation in children. From the PCR reads, TCRdb called clonotypes with MiXCR, one entry per CDR3 protein. This repertoire shows 500,000 to 600,000 distinct CDR3 sequences, 15% to 20% found once; its top ten account for 3% to 4%. Source: PBMCs from the stem cell graft donor, taken from the stem cell graft. The source of these receptors is a human donor who donated a stem cell graft to a child with acute lymphoblastic leukemia. CDR3s include the opening cysteine and the closing phenylalanine or tryptophan. Each record gives: CDR3 protein, CDR3 DNA, D gene, J gene, V gene, clone size. A D gene is named only where the DNA matches it firmly. Only some rows state a clone size, as once, few, many or a class for expanded clones.

CASSWGTGGNQPQHF,TGCGCCAGCAGCTGGGGGACAGGGGGCAATCAGCCCCAGCATTTT,TRBD1,TRBJ1-5,TRBV5-1,NA
CASTSAGEQYF,TGTGCCAGCACCTCCGCGGGCGAGCAGTACTTC,NA,TRBJ2-7,TRBV6-5,few
CAWSVSASRTYEQYF,TGTGCCTGGAGTGTATCGGCTAGCAGGACCTACGAGCAGTACTTC,NA,TRBJ2-7,TRBV30,once
CASSLVAELNEQYF,TGTGCCAGCAGCTTAGTTGCCGAACTAAACGAGCAGTACTTC,NA,TRBJ2-7,TRBV7-6,few
CSVLGRISGANVLTF,TGCAGCGTTCTAGGACGGATCTCTGGGGCCAACGTCCTGACTTTC,NA,TRBJ2-6,TRBV29-1,few
CSVRPGAFF,TGCAGCGTGCGCCCGGGGGCTTTCTTT,NA,TRBJ1-1,TRBV29-1,NA
CASSLGLAKSPDTQYF,TGCGCCAGCAGCTTGGGACTAGCCAAATCCCCAGATACGCAGTATTTT,TRBD2,TRBJ2-3,TRBV5-1,few
CASSLEYLYEQYF,TGTGCCAGCAGTTTAGAATACCTCTACGAGCAGTACTTC,NA,TRBJ2-7,TRBV27,NA
CASKGQGTSFHYF,TGTGCCAGTAAAGGCCAAGGGACCTCATTCCACTACTTC,NA,TRBJ2-5,TRBV19,few
CATSISGGNTGELFF,TGTGCCACCAGCATTTCGGGTGGGAACACCGGGGAGCTGTTTTTT,NA,TRBJ2-2,TRBV24-1,NA
CASSGWPESYEQYF,TGCGCCAGCAGCGGGTGGCCAGAATCCTACGAGCAGTACTTC,NA,TRBJ2-7,TRBV5-1,few
CASSSHPGAITEAFF,TGTGCCAGCAGCTCCCACCCGGGGGCCATCACTGAAGCTTTCTTT,NA,TRBJ1-1,TRBV11-2,NA
CASSLGTAKSYEQYF,TGCGCCAGCAGCTTGGGGACAGCAAAGTCCTACGAGCAGTACTTC,NA,TRBJ2-7,TRBV5-1,NA
CSASRTSGRRNEQFF,TGCAGTGCTAGCCGTACTAGCGGGAGGCGCAATGAGCAGTTCTTC,TRBD2,TRBJ2-1,TRBV20-1,NA
CASSVLSQIGSYEQYF,TGCGCCAGCAGCGTTTTAAGCCAGATTGGGAGCTACGAGCAGTACTTC,NA,TRBJ2-7,TRBV5-1,NA
CASSAPGTSGSESPYEQYF,TGCGCCAGCAGTGCTCCAGGGACTAGCGGGAGCGAGAGTCCCTACGAGCAGTACTTC,TRBD2,TRBJ2-7,TRBV10-1,NA
CATSVYADTDTQYF,TGTGCCACCAGTGTCTACGCAGACACAGATACGCAGTATTTT,NA,TRBJ2-3,TRBV24-1,NA
CASSFPKPRTGELFF,TGTGCCAGCAGTTTTCCTAAACCGAGAACCGGGGAGCTGTTTTTT,NA,TRBJ2-2,TRBV12-3/TRBV12-4,few
CASQTGGGNIQYF,TGCGCCAGCCAGACAGGGGGTGGAAACATTCAGTACTTC,TRBD1,TRBJ2-4,TRBV5-1,NA
CSASPQRAITNEQFF,TGCAGTGCTAGCCCCCAAAGGGCAATTACCAATGAGCAGTTCTTC,NA,TRBJ2-1,TRBV20-1,many